This T cell receptor beta chain stems from a study of blood T cell repertoires in COVID-19. Generated by immunoSEQ multiplex PCR, the TCRdb table keeps only in-frame clones and is missing some. Of 150,000 to 200,000 clones listed, 76% are singletons. V lost 2 bases, J lost 4 bases, and 9 bases lay in between. CDR1 is MNHNS, CDR2 SASEGT, per germline. The CDR3 is 14 residues long. Sequencing input: PBMCs or T cells enriched from blood (not recorded which). The chain employs TRBV6-1 and TRBJ2-1, with D possibly TRBD2 on 6 matching bases. The TCR sequence derives from a woman aged 45-65 years with acute COVID-19. The CDR3 reads CASSESGDYNEQFF. The CDR3 DNA is TGTGCCAGCAGTGAATCGGGAGATTACAATGAGCAGTTCTTC.